This record concerns one T cell receptor beta chain sequence. Its antigen is not identified. Presence of unique molecular identifiers characterized the TCR beta cDNA libraries. Roughly 510,000 cDNA molecules were recovered from an input of about 0.95 to 11 million T cells. From the PCR reads, TCRdb called clonotypes with MiXCR, one entry per CDR3 protein. The data contain approximately 660,000 distinct CDR3 sequences, 59% of them singletons. This sample was included in a study of post-analysis software for immune sequencing data. Across the study: In terms of disease course, relapsing-remitting, secondary progressive and progressive-relapsing multiple sclerosis were included.

Study findings and constraints: Batch-mates among the samples co-clustered strongly by F measure. Elevated frequency relative to controls characterized four or five TRBV segments in patients, TRBV5-6, TRBV5-1 and TRBV20-1 among them. Among multiple sclerosis patients, normalized Chao1 diversity was significantly below that of controls.

This CDR3 comprises 14 residues. The V and J ends lost 5 bases and 6 bases, in that order; junction bases with no gene match: 8. Germline CDR1 and CDR2: MNHEY and SVGEGT. The clonotype originates from a girl aged 2 to 10 with multiple sclerosis. Sequencing input: blood. V and J are TRBV6-2 or TRBV6-3 and TRBJ2-7; 9 bases agree with TRBD1. The CDR3 reads CASSHGQGTCEQYF. Written as DNA, the CDR3 is TGTGCCAGCAGTCACGGACAGGGGACCTGCGAGCAGTACTTC.